These 19 T cell receptor beta chains were sequenced from one sample in a study of molecular identifiers for immune sequencing clone quantification. A single record per CDR3 protein comes from TCRdb applying MiXCR to the PCR reads. The sample holds over 55,000 distinct CDR3 sequences, roughly 17% seen once. The sequenced material came from naive CD8+ T cells from blood, with Jurkat cell RNA spiked in. As for subset: FACS-sorted CD8+CD4-CCR7+CD45RA+ naive T cells. These receptors were obtained from a human donor in good health. Some libraries in this study had Jurkat cell RNA spiked in.

This clonotype has ten or more counts. This chain links TRBV27 with TRBJ2-7; TRBD1 agrees at 11 bases. Germline values: CDR1 MNHEY, CDR2 SMNVEV (reference sequence). The CDR3 is 13 amino acids. Unmatched junction bases numbered 5, after V lost 8 bases and J lost 5 bases. The CDR3 region has the DNA TGTGCCAGCCCACGGACAGGGGGCAACGAGCAGTACTTC. Protein sequence: CASPRTGGNEQYF.

This clonotype was found many times. The J gene is TRBJ2-1, the V gene TRBV7-9, with 9 bases matching TRBD2. J lost 0 bases, V lost 11 bases, and 5 bases had no gene match. The germline CDR1 and CDR2 sequences are SEHNR and FQNEAQ (reference sequence). This CDR3 has 14 amino acids. CDR3 bases: TGTGCCTCTTTAGCGGGGGCCTCCTACAATGAGCAGTTCTTC. Translated, it gives CASLAGASYNEQFF.

The table lists this clonotype with a few counts. This may arise from a read error, as a much more abundant clone is one base away. V gene TRBV7-6 combines with J gene TRBJ2-7, with no clear D. In germline, CDR1 is SGHVS, CDR2 FNYEAQ. The CDR3 is made up of 13 amino acids. CDR3 region: CAGSSHIGYEQYF. In DNA, the CDR3 is TGTGCCGGCAGCTCCCACATTGGGTACGAGCAGTACTTC.

With regard to this clonotype: A junction boundary mismatches the germline segment, possibly from a read error. The chain combines TRBV11-2 with TRBJ2-7; unclear D gene. This CDR3 contains 13 residues. Germline CDR1 is SGHAT and CDR2 is FQNNGV. CDR3 sequence: CASSEGISYEQCF. DNA for the CDR3: TGTGCCAGCAGCGAAGGCATCTCCTACGAGCAGTGCTTC.

The table lists this clonotype with many counts. The rearrangement uses TRBV15 and TRBJ2-3, with D unclear. Per the germline V gene, CDR1 is LNHNV and CDR2 is YYDKDF (reference sequence). The germline V and J ends were trimmed by 2 bases and 0 bases, with 12 bases remaining between them. This CDR3 contains 16 residues. CDR3 sequence: CATSRQSLGSTDTQYF. CDR3 DNA: TGTGCCACCAGCAGACAATCATTAGGCAGCACAGATACGCAGTATTTT.

Concerning this clonotype itself: This clone may be a read error of a much larger clone one base away. The chain recombines TRBV20-1 with TRBJ2-5, with D perhaps matching TRBD1 (5 bases). The CDR3 loop spans 12 amino acids. Germline V gene lookup returns CDR1 DFQATT and CDR2 SNEGSKA (reference sequence). V was shortened by 6 bases and J by 3 bases, with 11 bases between the two germline ends. The CDR3 spells CSASVGEETQYF. Written as DNA, the CDR3 is TGCAGTGCCTCTGTAGGGGAAGAGACCCAGTACTTC.

Comment on this clonotype: With a much larger clone just one base away, this may be a read error. The chain carries TRBV2 and TRBJ1-6, with 7 bases identical to TRBD1. After removal of 4 bases from V and 7 bases from J, the junction contained 7 bases not matched to a gene. Germline-derived CDR1 and CDR2 are SNHLY and FYNNEI. The CDR3 consists of 15 residues. CDR3 nucleotides: TGTGCCAGCAGTGTGGACAGGTCCCCGAATTCACCCCTCCACTTT. It yields the protein CASSVDRSPNSPLHF. Together with reference TRBV2 and TRBJ1-6, the CDR3 gives the full variable domain: EPEVTQTPSHQVTQMGQEVILRCVPISNHLYFYWYRQILGQKVEFLVSFYNNEISEKSEIFDDQFSVERPDGSNFTLKIRSTKLEDSAMYFCASSVDRSPNSPLHFGNGTRLTVT.

This clonotype was seen at least ten times. The chain uses TRBV4-1 and TRBJ1-1; the D gene is possibly TRBD1 (5 bases). V was shortened by 0 bases and J by 5 bases, with 13 bases between the two germline ends. The CDR3 runs to 15 residues. Germline CDR1 and CDR2: MGHRA and YSYEKL. CDR3: CASSQEGVLSTEAFF. CDR3 DNA: TGCGCCAGCAGCCAAGAGGGGGTTCTCTCGACTGAAGCTTTCTTT.

This clonotype has more than one count but fewer than ten. V and J are TRBV27 and TRBJ1-1; D is undetermined. V lost 3 bases and J 5 bases, leaving 10 bases between the germline ends. Germline V gives CDR1 MNHEY, CDR2 SMNVEV (reference sequence). This CDR3 contains 13 residues. The CDR3 nucleotides are TGTGCCAGCAGTTTCCAGGACGGGACTGAAGCTTTCTTT. Its translation is CASSFQDGTEAFF.

This clonotype appeared a few times. The genes are TRBV12-3 or TRBV12-4 and TRBJ2-7, with TRBD1 matching over 7 bases. V was pared by 7 bases and J by 4 bases, with 13 bases of the junction left unmatched. The CDR3 consists of 15 residues. As DNA, the CDR3 is TGTGCCAGCAACTTTTTAGGGCAGGGGGTATACGAGCAGTACTTC. Its protein product is CASNFLGQGVYEQYF.

This clonotype was recorded a few times. A clone one base away is much larger, so this may be a read error. This CDR3 fails to terminate in the conserved phenylalanine or tryptophan, so it likely reflects a read error. The gene calls are TRBV7-9 and TRBJ2-5; D tentatively reads TRBD1 or TRBD2 (5 bases each). V was shortened by 2 bases and J by 9 bases, with 19 bases between the two germline ends. This CDR3 contains 15 residues. The germline CDR1 and CDR2 sequences are SEHNR and FQNEAQ (reference sequence). CDR3 nucleotides: TGTGCCAGCAGCTTATCCCCTGGGGACCTGGGGCCCCAGTACATC. Translating gives CASSLSPGDLGPQYI.

This clonotype was recorded at least ten times. The chain links TRBV25-1 to TRBJ2-6; 8 bases line up with TRBD1. This CDR3 has 15 amino acids. V shed 8 bases, J shed 1 base, and the junction held 4 bases outside the gene matches. CDR1 and CDR2 from the germline V gene are MGHDK and SYGVNS. In DNA form, the CDR3 reads TGTGCCAGCCGGGACAGGAAGTCTGGGGCCAACGTCCTGACTTTC. Encoded protein: CASRDRKSGANVLTF.

The gene calls are TRBV5-1 and TRBJ1-3; D is perhaps TRBD1 (6 bases). The CDR3 has 16 amino acids. Trimming took 2 bases from V and 0 from J, leaving 12 bases between them. Germline CDR1 is SGHRS and CDR2 is YFSETQ. In DNA form, the CDR3 reads TGCGCCAGCAGCTTCGGAGGACAGTCCTCTGGAAACACCATATATTTT. Translated, it gives CASSFGGQSSGNTIYF.

This clonotype is medium-sized within its sample. The rearrangement uses TRBV4-2 and TRBJ2-7, with D maybe TRBD2 (5 bases). The V gene's germline CDR1 is LGHNA and CDR2 YNFKEQ. The V end lost 1 base, the J end lost 4 bases, and 5 bases lay between the germline ends. The CDR3 runs to 12 residues. The CDR3 region is CASSQGRYEQYF. The CDR3 region has the DNA TGTGCCAGCAGCCAAGGGAGGTACGAGCAGTACTTC.

This clonotype has ten or more counts. The V and J genes are TRBV7-9 and TRBJ2-3; D unclear. There are 11 residues in the CDR3. V lost 5 bases, J lost 4 bases, and 4 bases lay in between. Germline CDR1 is SEHNR and CDR2 is FQNEAQ (reference sequence). In DNA, the CDR3 is TGTGCCAGCAGCGCCCCAGATACGCAGTATTTT. The encoded protein is CASSAPDTQYF.

The table lists this clonotype with a few counts. The V gene is TRBV7-9, the J gene TRBJ2-7; no definite D call. There are 15 residues in the CDR3. The V gene lost 5 bases and the J gene lost 5 bases, with 19 bases spanning the gap. The germline CDR1 and CDR2 sequences are SEHNR and FQNEAQ (reference sequence). The CDR3 here is CASSPAFSPSDEQYF. The DNA of the CDR3 is TGTGCCAGCAGCCCCGCCTTCTCGCCTTCCGACGAGCAGTACTTC.

As for this clonotype: Since a much larger clone is just one base distant, this may be a read error. The rearrangement joins TRBV7-9 to TRBJ2-7, with D perhaps TRBD1 or TRBD2 (5 bases each). Looked up from germline, CDR1 is SEHNR and CDR2 is FQNEAQ (reference sequence). This CDR3 has 12 residues. The CDR3 loop reads CASSFSGTELYF. CDR3 bases: TGTGCCAGCAGCTTTTCGGGGACCGAGCTGTACTTC. The whole variable domain, remainder taken from reference TRBV7-9 and TRBJ2-7, is DTGVSQNPRHKITKRGQNVTFRCDPISEHNRLYWYRQTLGQGPEFLTYFQNEAQLEKSRLLSDRFSAERPKGSFSTLEIQRTEQGDSAMYLCASSFSGTELYFGPGTRLTVT.

Remarks on this clonotype: This may stem from a read error, because a much larger clone lies one nucleotide away. CDR3 nucleotide sequence: TGTGCCAACAGTTTATTTAGCGGGAGTTTGCAAGAGACCCAGTACTTC. As protein: CANSLFSGSLQETQYF. The V and J genes are TRBV28 and TRBJ2-5; 9 positions agree with TRBD2. CDR1 MDHEN and CDR2 SYDVKM come from the germline V gene. This CDR3 has 16 amino acids.

Comment on this clonotype: Possible read error: a much larger clone is one base away. This is likely a read error, given that the CDR3 carries no conserved phenylalanine or tryptophan at its end. The J gene is TRBJ2-1, the V gene TRBV7-8; D is unclear. V dropped 1 base and J dropped 5 bases, with 9 bases sitting between them. The CDR3 totals 14 residues. The germline CDR1 and CDR2 sequences are SGHVS and FQNEAQ. The DNA for the CDR3 is TGTGCCAGCAGCTTAGAAGGGCGCCACAATGAGCAGTTCCTC. This gives the protein CASSLEGRHNEQFL.